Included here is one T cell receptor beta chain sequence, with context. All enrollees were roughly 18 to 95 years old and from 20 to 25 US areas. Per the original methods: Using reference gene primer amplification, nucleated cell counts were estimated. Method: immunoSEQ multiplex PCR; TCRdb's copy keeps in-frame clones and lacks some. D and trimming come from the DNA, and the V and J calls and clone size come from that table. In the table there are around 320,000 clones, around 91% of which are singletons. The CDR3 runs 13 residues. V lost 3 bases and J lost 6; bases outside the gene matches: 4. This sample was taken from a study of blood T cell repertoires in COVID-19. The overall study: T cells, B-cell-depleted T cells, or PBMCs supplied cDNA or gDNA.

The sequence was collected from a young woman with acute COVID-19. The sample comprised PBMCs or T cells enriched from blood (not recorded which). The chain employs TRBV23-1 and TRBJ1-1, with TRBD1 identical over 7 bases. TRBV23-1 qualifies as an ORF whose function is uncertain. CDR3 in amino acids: CASSQTGIAEAFF. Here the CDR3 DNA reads TGCGCCAGCAGTCAGACAGGGATAGCTGAAGCTTTCTTT.